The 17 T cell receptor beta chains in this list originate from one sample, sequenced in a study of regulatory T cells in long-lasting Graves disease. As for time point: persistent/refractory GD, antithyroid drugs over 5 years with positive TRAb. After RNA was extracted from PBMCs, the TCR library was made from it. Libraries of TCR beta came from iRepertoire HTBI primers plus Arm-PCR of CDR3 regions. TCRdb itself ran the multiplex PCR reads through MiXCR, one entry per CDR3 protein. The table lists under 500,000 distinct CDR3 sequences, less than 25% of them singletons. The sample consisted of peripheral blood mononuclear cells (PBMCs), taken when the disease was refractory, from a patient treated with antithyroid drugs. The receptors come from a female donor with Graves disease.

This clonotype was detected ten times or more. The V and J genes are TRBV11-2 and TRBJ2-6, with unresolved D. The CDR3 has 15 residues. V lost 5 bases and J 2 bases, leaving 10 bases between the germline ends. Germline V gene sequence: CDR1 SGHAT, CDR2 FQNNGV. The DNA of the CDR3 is TGTGCCAGCAGCCCATTCGGGCCTGGGGCCAACGTCCTGACTTTC. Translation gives CASSPFGPGANVLTF.

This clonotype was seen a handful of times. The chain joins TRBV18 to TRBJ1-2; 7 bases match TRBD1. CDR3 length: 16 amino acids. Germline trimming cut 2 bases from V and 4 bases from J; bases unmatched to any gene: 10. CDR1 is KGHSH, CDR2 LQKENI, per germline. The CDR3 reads CASSPKSTGRSYGYTF. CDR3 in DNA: TGTGCCAGCTCACCAAAATCGACAGGGAGGTCCTATGGCTACACCTTC.

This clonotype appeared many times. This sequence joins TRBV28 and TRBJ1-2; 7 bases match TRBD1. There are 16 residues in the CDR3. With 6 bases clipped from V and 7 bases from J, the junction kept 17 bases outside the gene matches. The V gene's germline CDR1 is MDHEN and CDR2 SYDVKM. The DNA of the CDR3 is TGTGCCAGCAGACCAGCCTCCGACAGGGTTTCGCGTGGCTACACCTTC. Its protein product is CASRPASDRVSRGYTF.

The CDR3 loop reads CASSFRTAALGEQYF. CDR3 bases: TGTGCCAGCAGCTTCCGGACAGCCGCTCTAGGCGAGCAGTACTTC. The chain has TRBV5-6 and TRBJ2-7; D might be TRBD1 (6 bases). The CDR3 contains 15 residues. Germline assignment: CDR1 SGHDT and CDR2 YYEEEE. The V end lost 2 bases, the J end lost 6 bases, and 18 bases lay between the germline ends.

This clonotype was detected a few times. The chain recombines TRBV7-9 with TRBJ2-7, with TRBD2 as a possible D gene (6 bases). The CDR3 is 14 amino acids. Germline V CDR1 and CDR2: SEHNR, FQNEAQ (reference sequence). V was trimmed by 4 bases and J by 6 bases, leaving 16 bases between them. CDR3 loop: CASSSRLGGLEQYF. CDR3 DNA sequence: TGTGCCAGCAGCTCCAGACTAGGAGGGCTCGAGCAGTACTTC. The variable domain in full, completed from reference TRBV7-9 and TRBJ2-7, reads DTGVSQNPRHKITKRGQNVTFRCDPISEHNRLYWYRQTLGQGPEFLTYFQNEAQLEKSRLLSDRFSAERPKGSFSTLEIQRTEQGDSAMYLCASSSRLGGLEQYFGPGTRLTVT.

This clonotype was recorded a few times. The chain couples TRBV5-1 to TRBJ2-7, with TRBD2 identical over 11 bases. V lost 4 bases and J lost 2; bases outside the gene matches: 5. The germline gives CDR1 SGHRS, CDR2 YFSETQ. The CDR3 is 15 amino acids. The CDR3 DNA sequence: TGCGCCAGCAGCCCCACTAGCGGGGGAGCCTACGAGCAGTACTTC. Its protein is CASSPTSGGAYEQYF.

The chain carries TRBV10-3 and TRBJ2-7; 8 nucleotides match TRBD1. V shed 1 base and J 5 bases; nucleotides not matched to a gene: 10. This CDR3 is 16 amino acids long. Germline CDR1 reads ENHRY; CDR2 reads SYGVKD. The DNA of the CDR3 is TGTGCCATCAGTGAGTTGGGCCGGACAGGGTATGACGAGCAGTACTTC. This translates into CAISELGRTGYDEQYF.

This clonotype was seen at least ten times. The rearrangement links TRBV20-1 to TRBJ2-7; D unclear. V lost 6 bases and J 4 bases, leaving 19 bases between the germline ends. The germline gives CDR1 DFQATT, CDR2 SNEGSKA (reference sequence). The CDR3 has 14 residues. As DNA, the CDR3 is TGCAGTGCGCCGCCCTTGCTAGGAGCGTACGAGCAGTACTTC. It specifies CSAPPLLGAYEQYF.

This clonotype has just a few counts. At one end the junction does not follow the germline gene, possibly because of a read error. This CDR3 is CAGSLTASGPTYEQYF. The CDR3 bases are TGTGCCGGCAGCTTAACGGCTAGCGGTCCTACCTACGAGCAGTACTTC. The chain employs TRBV7-3 and TRBJ2-7; 7 bases line up with TRBD2. The germline gives CDR1 SGHTA, CDR2 FQGTGA. The CDR3 covers 16 residues.

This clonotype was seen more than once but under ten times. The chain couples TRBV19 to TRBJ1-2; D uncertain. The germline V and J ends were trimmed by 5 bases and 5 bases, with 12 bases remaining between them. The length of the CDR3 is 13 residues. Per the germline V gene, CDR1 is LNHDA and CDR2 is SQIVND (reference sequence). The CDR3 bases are TGTGCCAGTAGTTCCCCTGAAGGGTATGGCTACACCTTC. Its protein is CASSSPEGYGYTF.

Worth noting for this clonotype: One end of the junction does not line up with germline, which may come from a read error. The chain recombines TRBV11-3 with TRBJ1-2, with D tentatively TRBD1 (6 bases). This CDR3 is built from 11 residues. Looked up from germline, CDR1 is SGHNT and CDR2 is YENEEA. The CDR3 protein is CASSLGGQIFF. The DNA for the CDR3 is TGTGCCAGCAGCTTAGGGGGACAAATCTTCTTC.

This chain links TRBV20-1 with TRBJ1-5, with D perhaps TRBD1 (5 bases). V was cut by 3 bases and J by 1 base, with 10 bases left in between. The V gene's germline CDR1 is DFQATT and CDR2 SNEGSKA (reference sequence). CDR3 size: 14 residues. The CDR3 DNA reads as TGCAGTGCTAGGCCCCGGGACAGCAATCAGCCCCAGCATTTT. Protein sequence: CSARPRDSNQPQHF.

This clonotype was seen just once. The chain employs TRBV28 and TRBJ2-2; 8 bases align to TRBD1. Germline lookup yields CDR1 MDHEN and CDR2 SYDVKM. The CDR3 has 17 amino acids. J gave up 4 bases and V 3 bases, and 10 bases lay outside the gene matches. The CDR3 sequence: CASSLYSPRGLTGELFF. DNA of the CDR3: TGTGCCAGCAGTTTGTATAGCCCCAGGGGGCTCACCGGGGAGCTGTTTTTT.

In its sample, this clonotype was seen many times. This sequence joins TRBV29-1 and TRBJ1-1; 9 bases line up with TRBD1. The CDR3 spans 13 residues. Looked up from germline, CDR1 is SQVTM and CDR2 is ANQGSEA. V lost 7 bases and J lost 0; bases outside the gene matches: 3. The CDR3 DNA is TGCAGCGCCAGGGACAGGGTGAACACTGAAGCTTTCTTT. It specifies CSARDRVNTEAFF.

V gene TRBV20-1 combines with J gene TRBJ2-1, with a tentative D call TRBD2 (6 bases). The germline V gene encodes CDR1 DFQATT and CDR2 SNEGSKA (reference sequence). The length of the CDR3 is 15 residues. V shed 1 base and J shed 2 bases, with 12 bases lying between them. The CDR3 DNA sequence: TGCAGTGCTAGAGCTTTTAGCGGAGCCTACAATGAGCAGTTCTTC. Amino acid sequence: CSARAFSGAYNEQFF.

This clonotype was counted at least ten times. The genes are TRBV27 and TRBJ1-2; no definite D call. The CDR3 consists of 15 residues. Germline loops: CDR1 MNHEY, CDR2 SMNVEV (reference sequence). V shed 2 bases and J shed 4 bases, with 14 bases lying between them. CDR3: CASSLSEPGSYGYTF. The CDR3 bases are TGTGCCAGCAGTTTAAGTGAGCCTGGGTCCTATGGCTACACCTTC.

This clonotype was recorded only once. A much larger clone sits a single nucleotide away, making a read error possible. The CDR3 loop reads CASSLFTRGSMNTEAFF. The CDR3 nucleotides are TGTGCCAGCAGTCTTTTTACACGGGGATCCATGAACACTGAAGCTTTCTTT. This chain connects TRBV28 to TRBJ1-1; no firm D call. The CDR3 consists of 17 residues. CDR1 and CDR2 (germline): MDHEN, SYDVKM. V lost 5 bases and J 0 bases, leaving 19 bases between the germline ends.